These T cell receptor beta chains were read from a single sample in a study of blood T cells in healthy people across ages. TCRdb reprocessed the 5' RACE reads via MiXCR and lists one record per CDR3 protein. The sample carries approximately 1,000,000 distinct CDR3 sequences, 40% to 45% recorded once. The sample comprised blood. These receptors originate from a woman aged 55-69 years in good health. The CDR3 runs from the conserved cysteine through the conserved F or W. The D gene is left open where the match is weak. Clone size is given for some rows only: seen once, a few or many times, or a class if the clone is expanded.

TRBJ1-5 . TRBV28 . TGTGCCAGCAGCAGGGTGAGGCCCCAGCATTTT CASSRVRPQHF
TRBJ2-1 . TRBV11-2 . TGTGCCAGCAGCTTCAGGGAAGGGAATGAGCAGTTCTTC CASSFREGNEQFF
TRBJ2-2 TRBD2 TRBV20-1 . TGCAGTGCTAGTGTCCGCGGGAGGGACACCGGGGAGCTGTTTTTT CSASVRGRDTGELFF
TRBJ1-4 . TRBV4-2 . TGTGCCAGCAGCCAAGTTGGGCGAAACGAAAAACTGTTTTTT CASSQVGRNEKLFF
TRBJ1-5 . TRBV20-1 . TGCAGTGCTAGTGGCGGGGTGAATCAGCCCCAGCATTTT CSASGGVNQPQHF
TRBJ2-7 . TRBV5-1 few TGCGCCAGCAGCCCGCGGAGTGGGGACGCCCACTACGAGCAGTACTTC CASSPRSGDAHYEQYF
TRBJ2-7 TRBD2 TRBV12-3/TRBV12-4 . TGTGCCAGCAGTGCTCCGGGAGGGACGGTCCACGAGCAGTACTTC CASSAPGGTVHEQYF
TRBJ2-3 . TRBV19 . TGTGCCAGTAGTTCCCGACAGGGCACAGATACGCAGTATTTT CASSSRQGTDTQYF
TRBJ2-1 . TRBV9 . TGTGCCAGCAGCGTAGCTCTTACAGGGAGGGAGGAGCAGTTCTTC CASSVALTGREEQFF
TRBJ1-2 TRBD1 TRBV20-1 many TGCAGTGCTAGCCTACGGGACAGGGGCCGTGGCTACACCTTC CSASLRDRGRGYTF
TRBJ2-1 . TRBV28 few TGTGCCAGCAGCCCATTAAGCGAGAGGTCCTACAATGAGCAGTTCTTC CASSPLSERSYNEQFF
TRBJ2-7 TRBD1 TRBV5-1 few TGCGCCAGCAGCCCGGCCGGGACAGTAGATTTCGAGCAGTACTTC CASSPAGTVDFEQYF
TRBJ2-1 TRBD2 TRBV7-9 . TGTGCCAGCAGCCCCAGCGGGGGAGATTCCTACAATGAGCAGTTCTTC CASSPSGGDSYNEQFF
TRBJ1-4 . TRBV9 once TGTGCCAGCAGCTTGGGGGGCAGGGGTGAAAAACTGTTTTTT CASSLGGRGEKLFF
TRBJ2-2 . TRBV3-1 . TGTGCCAGCAGCCAAGTTGAAACGAACACCGGGGAGCTGTTTTTT CASSQVETNTGELFF
TRBJ2-5 . TRBV5-1 . TGCGCCAGCAGCAGGGGACATCGGGAGACCCAGTACTTC CASSRGHRETQYF
TRBJ2-7 . TRBV29-1 . TGCAGCGTTGACTTGGGGGCGAGAAGCGAGCAGTACTTC CSVDLGARSEQYF
TRBJ1-6 . TRBV6-1 . TGTGCCAGCAGTGAGGGCAGAGGGAGCTCACCCCTCCACTTT CASSEGRGSSPLHF
TRBJ2-7 TRBD1 TRBV20-1 . TGCAGTGCGACGGGACAGCTTTTCTCCTACGAGCAGTACTTC CSATGQLFSYEQYF
TRBJ2-7 TRBD1 TRBV13 few TGTGCCAGCAGCTCCGACAGGGGTCCCCACGAGCAGTACTTC CASSSDRGPHEQYF
TRBJ2-4 . TRBV6-1 . TGTGCCAGCTCTGAGACGGACAGAAACATTCAGTACTTC CASSETDRNIQYF
TRBJ2-2 TRBD2 TRBV4-2 few TGTGCCAGCAGCAGGCGAGCGGGAGATCTGTCCACCGGGGAGCTGTTTTTT CASSRRAGDLSTGELFF
TRBJ2-1 TRBD2 TRBV14 . TGTGCCAGCAGCCAAGAAATTGGGATTAGCGGGAGGTTCAATGGGCAGTTCTTC CASSQEIGISGRFNGQFF
TRBJ2-7 . TRBV29-1 few TGCAGCGTTGAAGATCAACAGGGATTGTACGAGCAGTACTTC CSVEDQQGLYEQYF
TRBJ2-7 . TRBV13 few TGTGCCAGCAGCTTTGGTGGGCAGTCCTACGAGCAGTACTTC CASSFGGQSYEQYF
TRBJ1-5 TRBD1 TRBV27 few TGTGCCAGCAGTCTCAGGGGGATCGCTCAGCCCCAGCATTTT CASSLRGIAQPQHF
TRBJ1-4 TRBD1 TRBV15 . TGTGCCACCAGCAGGAGGACAGGGGCCGAAAAACTGTTTTTT CATSRRTGAEKLFF
TRBJ1-2 . TRBV27 . TGTGCCAGCAGTCCCTCAGGGGACCCATTTTATGGCTACACCTTC CASSPSGDPFYGYTF
TRBJ1-2 . TRBV9 few TGTGCCAGCAGCGTTAGTTCTAGGGACTATGGCTACACCTTC CASSVSSRDYGYTF
TRBJ2-1 . TRBV7-2 few TGTGCCAGCAGCTTAGGGCACTACAACAATGAGCAGTTCTTC CASSLGHYNNEQFF
TRBJ2-3 . TRBV11-3 . TGTGCCAGCAGCTTAGAAGGGGGTAAAACAGATACGCAGTATTTT CASSLEGGKTDTQYF
TRBJ2-1 . TRBV7-8 once TGTGCCAGCAGCCCACGGAGCGAATTCGCAGGGGAGCAGTTCTTC CASSPRSEFAGEQFF
TRBJ1-6 . TRBV7-9 . TGTGCCAGCAGCCCCCCTGGGAATTCACCCCTCCACTTT CASSPPGNSPLHF
TRBJ2-1 . TRBV7-2 . TGTGCCAGCAGCGAAGACTTAGCGGTTAGCGATGAGCAGTTCTTC CASSEDLAVSDEQFF
TRBJ1-2 TRBD1 TRBV7-2 . TGTGCCAGCGGCTTAGAGGCAGGGGGGCGGTGGTATGGCTACACCTTC CASGLEAGGRWYGYTF
TRBJ2-3 . TRBV7-6 many TGTGCCAGCAGCTTAGTTCGCACAGATACGCAGTATTTT CASSLVRTDTQYF
TRBJ2-1 . TRBV15 . TGTGCCACCAGCCTAGGAGCCTACAATGAGCAGTTCTTC CATSLGAYNEQFF
TRBJ2-7 TRBD2 TRBV27 few TGTGCCAGCAGTTTATCACGGGGGGACGAGCAGTACTTC CASSLSRGDEQYF
TRBJ2-5 TRBD2 TRBV6-2/TRBV6-3 . TGTGCCAGCAGTCATGGCTTAGCGGGCTGGGGGGAGACCCAGTACTTC CASSHGLAGWGETQYF
TRBJ1-2 . TRBV28 . TGTGCCAGCAGTTTAGGCCCACTGGACCGAACTTATGGCTACACCTTC CASSLGPLDRTYGYTF
TRBJ2-1 TRBD2 TRBV7-3 . TGTGCCAGCAGCCCCGCCGGTTACGGGGGGGATGAGCAGTTCTTC CASSPAGYGGDEQFF
TRBJ2-5 . TRBV9 few TGTGCCAGCAGCTCCGACGTGGGGGGCCACGAGACCCAGTACTTC CASSSDVGGHETQYF
TRBJ2-7 . TRBV20-1 . TGCAGTGCCTCCGGGAACAGGGAACTCTACGAGCAGTACTTC CSASGNRELYEQYF
TRBJ2-7 . TRBV29-1 few TGCAGCGTTGACCCGGGGGAGAACGAGCAGTACTTC CSVDPGENEQYF
TRBJ2-3 TRBD2 TRBV14 . TGTGCCAGCAGCGGACTAGCGGAACCCACAGATACGCAGTATTTT CASSGLAEPTDTQYF
TRBJ1-6 . TRBV9 . TGTGCCAGCAGCCCCCATAGGAGGGGGAGCTCCTATAATTCACCCCTCCACTTT CASSPHRRGSSYNSPLHF
TRBJ2-4 . TRBV20-1 . TGCAGTGCTAGTATATTAGCCAAAAACATTCAGTACTTC CSASILAKNIQYF
TRBJ1-2 . TRBV5-6 . TGTGCCAGCAGCCCGGGGTATAGCTATGGCTACACCTTC CASSPGYSYGYTF
TRBJ2-3 . TRBV27 . TGTGCCAGCAGTTTGTCAAGGGCAGGAGATACGCAGTATTTT CASSLSRAGDTQYF